What follows is one TCR beta chain and its context. What antigen it recognizes has not been identified. Per-base quality was not reported, and no clone a single base away is much larger than it. Each clonotype received, on average, about 10x coverage in deep resolution sequencing performed on a MiSeq, where the target depth lay between 1 in 1 million and 1 in 200,000 T cells. The immunoSEQ hsTCRB Kit was used to generate the TCR beta libraries. The original pipeline was this. The data were analyzed with ImmunoSEQ Analyzer and ImmunoSEQ Data Assistant, and V, D and J gene assignments followed IMGT definitions. Clonality, which ranges from 0 to 1, was calculated by subtracting the normalized Shannon entropy of productive rearrangement frequencies from one. Only overrepresented clonotypes making up at least 0.05% of the repertoire of each patient were included in the public clonotype analysis. Repertoires from approximately 12 age-matched healthy donors in immuneACCESS were used as clonality controls. What TCRdb holds here is the immuneACCESS table cut down to in-frame rearrangements. Part of the clones is not present; checked against another copy, under half of the missing clones reflect an unresolved V gene, and the others are unexplained. That table gives V, J and clone size, and the DNA gave D and trimming. Across this sample there are 150,000 to 250,000 clones, with approximately 68% seen only once. The ten largest account for about an eighth of the sample.

This sample stems from a study of cytotoxic CD8 clonotypes in ibrutinib-treated CLL (dated by TCRdb to the early 2020s). In terms of the full investigation: The cohort had over ten relapsed/refractory and approximately 15 treatment-naive patients; some 17 were IGHV unmutated. Every remission and progressive disease sample was obtained while ibrutinib was still being received by the patients. Partial responses were observed in about 24 patients and complete responses in 2; after a median follow-up of around 68 months, remission was maintained in 15 or so patients and progression was observed in some 12. Samples averaged around 280,000 productive templates and about 94,000 productive rearrangements. Of the 86 participants in the trial, about two dozen had longitudinal samples available. Cryopreserved peripheral blood mononuclear cells were collected before treatment, at response, and at either disease progression or sustained remission. Samples at response were collected after a median of approximately twelve months of treatment, with a range of 6 to 36 months.

Interpreted using the paper, the time point label stands for: approximately 2 years on ibrutinib. Around 2 micrograms of genomic DNA were extracted from cryopreserved PBMCs for TCR beta library preparation. High-throughput TCR beta sequencing was performed on longitudinal blood samples from CLL patients receiving ibrutinib monotherapy. The patients were enrolled in a single-center, open-label phase 2 trial of ibrutinib monotherapy. CDR1 and CDR2 were assigned from the germline V gene as SQVTM and ANQGSEA. V is trimmed back by 7 bases and J by 10 bases, and the junction contains 7 bases that no gene match accounts for. Spanning cysteine to phenylalanine, the CDR3 consists of 12 amino acids. Solely the CDR3 DNA is kept, with 36 bases framed from the first base. Overall results and qualifications from the work: Public clonotypes were rare and either shrank or stayed stable during treatment, and the rise in clonality at ibrutinib response reflected expansion of private clonotypes. At ibrutinib response clonality went up, during sustained remission it held steady, and at progression it dropped back toward baseline. Sampling times were not matched between patients in sustained remission and patients whose disease was progressing, and lymph node repertoires were not examined. Baseline clonality exceeded that of age-matched healthy donors and correlated strongly with circulating CD8+ T-cell counts.

This material consisted of PBMCs, taken after 24 months of ibrutinib treatment. The TCR originated in a human donor with chronic lymphocytic leukemia. The chain uses TRBV29-1 and TRBJ2-1; TRBD2 aligns with 10 central bases. The DNA reads TGCAGCGCTGGATTAGCGGGGGGAGAGCAGTTCTTC. Its translation is CSAGLAGGEQFF.